Below are 17 T cell receptor beta chains sequenced from a single sample in a study of CDR3 diversity in severe acne. From the PCR reads, TCRdb called clonotypes with MiXCR, one entry per CDR3 protein. The table lists fewer than 90,000 distinct CDR3 sequences, about 49% of them singletons, with 9.5% to 13% in the top ten. Sequenced material: blood. These receptors all come from a male donor with severe acne vulgaris.

Concerning this clonotype: A junction boundary mismatches the germline segment, possibly from a read error. This chain connects TRBV7-2 to TRBJ2-1; tentative D call: TRBD1 (6 bases). CDR3 length equals 13 residues. Per the germline V gene, CDR1 is SGHTA and CDR2 is FQGNSA. The CDR3 coding sequence is TGTGCCTGCAGCTGGGGGCCCTACAATGAGCAGTTCTTC. It translates to CACSWGPYNEQFF.

As concerns this clonotype: Possible read error: a much larger clone is one base away. The CDR3 reads CASSLESYEQYF. The DNA for the CDR3 is TGTGCCAGCAGCTTAGAAAGCTACGAGCAGTACTTC. The rearrangement links TRBV7-9 to TRBJ2-7; unclear D gene. This CDR3 has 12 amino acids. Trimming shortened V by 1 base and J by 3 bases, and 4 bases separated the two germline ends. Germline assignment: CDR1 SEHNR and CDR2 FQNEAQ (reference sequence).

This clonotype was counted at least ten times. This chain joins TRBV9 and TRBJ1-4, with D maybe TRBD1 (5 bases). The V and J ends lost 0 bases and 4 bases respectively, with 7 bases between them. The CDR3 runs 14 residues. The germline gives CDR1 SGDLS, CDR2 YYNGEE. Here the CDR3 DNA reads TGTGCCAGCAGCGTAGCGGGGGGTAATGAAAAACTGTTTTTT. Its translation: CASSVAGGNEKLFF.

The CDR3 region has the DNA TGTGCCAGCAGTGAAGGGGCGATAAACACTGAAGCTTTCTTT. Translation: CASSEGAINTEAFF. This chain links TRBV25-1 with TRBJ1-1, with D perhaps matching TRBD1 (5 bases). The CDR3 consists of 14 residues. Trimming removed 2 bases at V and 2 bases at J, with 9 bases between. Germline-derived CDR1 and CDR2 are MGHDK and SYGVNS.

As for this clonotype: A much bigger clone sits one base away, suggesting this may be a read error. The CDR3 nucleotides read TGTGGCGGTGGGGGGCCAGGGTCTAATGAGCAGTACTTC. Its protein is CGGGGPGSNEQYF. The rearrangement joins TRBV7-9 to TRBJ2-7, with D perhaps TRBD1 or TRBD2 (6 bases each). This CDR3 is built from 13 residues. CDR1 and CDR2 from the germline V gene are SEHNR and FQNEAQ (reference sequence).

This clonotype was recorded many times. This chain connects TRBV15 to TRBJ1-6; D is unclear. Germline assignment: CDR1 LNHNV and CDR2 YYDKDF (reference sequence). V lost 6 bases and J 3 bases, leaving 9 bases between the germline ends. The CDR3 sequence is 14 residues long. CDR3 in amino acids: CATRLGSYNSPLHF. The CDR3 nucleotides read TGTGCCACCAGATTGGGCAGCTATAATTCACCCCTCCACTTT.

This clonotype occurred many times. The chain combines TRBV9 with TRBJ2-5; no clear D gene. Trimming removed 0 bases from V and 1 base from J, with 10 bases in between. This CDR3 region has 15 residues. Germline V lookup: CDR1 SGDLS, CDR2 YYNGEE. CDR3: CASSVVRNRQETQYF. CDR3 nucleotides: TGTGCCAGCAGCGTAGTAAGAAACCGCCAAGAGACCCAGTACTTC.

The chain is built from TRBV6-5 and TRBJ2-2; 7 bases are shared with TRBD1. Germline CDR1 MNHEY, CDR2 SVGAGI. The ends lost 6 bases at V and 4 bases at J; junction bases unmatched: 11. The CDR3 spans 16 residues. Here the CDR3 reads CASRQTGPTSTGELFF. DNA of the CDR3: TGTGCCAGCAGACAGACAGGGCCTACGAGCACCGGGGAGCTGTTTTTT.

The chain couples TRBV13 to TRBJ1-2, with 7 bases matching TRBD1. Trimming took 5 bases from V and 3 from J; bases not matched to a gene: 9. The CDR3 is 15 residues long. Germline assignment: CDR1 PRHDT and CDR2 FYEKMQ (reference sequence). The chain's CDR3 is CASSHRQGMDYGYTF. CDR3 DNA sequence: TGTGCCAGCAGCCACCGACAGGGTATGGACTATGGCTACACCTTC.

This clonotype was counted a few times. The J gene is TRBJ2-5, the V gene TRBV29-1; TRBD1 matches 8 bases. Germline trimming cut 4 bases from V and 0 bases from J; bases unmatched to any gene: 4. This CDR3 is 14 amino acids long. The germline V gene has CDR1 SQVTM and CDR2 ANQGSEA. CDR3 DNA: TGCAGCGTTGGGACAGGGACTGACCAAGAGACCCAGTACTTC. Its protein is CSVGTGTDQETQYF.

The chain uses TRBV2 and TRBJ1-3; D gene ambiguous. Looked up from germline, CDR1 is SNHLY and CDR2 is FYNNEI. The CDR3 has 10 residues. V was pared by 6 bases and J by 9 bases, with 6 bases between. Here the CDR3 reads CASRGGTIYF. The DNA of the CDR3 is TGTGCCAGCAGGGGTGGCACCATATATTTT. Using reference TRBV2 and TRBJ1-3 for the parts outside the CDR3, the full variable domain is EPEVTQTPSHQVTQMGQEVILRCVPISNHLYFYWYRQILGQKVEFLVSFYNNEISEKSEIFDDQFSVERPDGSNFTLKIRSTKLEDSAMYFCASRGGTIYFGEGSWLTVV.

At least ten counts were recorded for this clonotype. The gene calls are TRBV2 and TRBJ2-5; D perhaps matches TRBD1 (7 bases). With 4 bases removed from V and 4 bases from J, the gap between germline ends came to 13 bases. Germline V gene data show CDR1 as SNHLY and CDR2 as FYNNEI. There are 14 residues in the CDR3. This chain's CDR3 is CASSGRQGGETQYF. The CDR3 DNA reads TGTGCCAGCAGTGGTAGACAGGGAGGAGAGACCCAGTACTTC.

This clonotype was seen only a few times. V and J are TRBV12-3 or TRBV12-4 and TRBJ2-1, with TRBD2 as a possible D gene (5 bases). The CDR3 runs to 14 residues. V lost 0 bases to trimming and J lost 9 bases, with 12 bases between them. The CDR3 nucleotides are TGTGCCAGCAGTTTAGCGGGAGTGGGTGGTGAGCAGTTCTTC. Its protein product is CASSLAGVGGEQFF.

This rearrangement joins TRBV27 to TRBJ2-4; D is ambiguous. The CDR3 sequence is 13 residues long. The germline CDR1 and CDR2 sequences are MNHEY and SMNVEV (reference sequence). The V end lost 0 bases, the J end lost 9 bases, and 9 bases lay between the germline ends. In DNA form, the CDR3 reads TGTGCCAGCAGTTTATCCGCTACGGGCATTCAGTACTTC. Amino acids: CASSLSATGIQYF.

Regarding this clonotype: A much larger clone is a single base away; this may be a read error. Likely a read error: the CDR3 ends without its conserved phenylalanine or tryptophan. The chain carries TRBV24-1 and TRBJ2-3; D is unclear. The V end lost 1 base, the J end lost 2 bases, and 9 bases lay between the germline ends. Germline-derived CDR1 and CDR2 are KGHDR and SFDVKD. The CDR3 contains 15 residues. The CDR3 loop reads CATSDLRKNTDTQYV. The CDR3 nucleotides are TGTGCCACCAGTGATTTAAGGAAAAACACAGATACGCAGTATGTT.

The J gene is TRBJ2-2, the V gene TRBV7-2, with D uncertain. The CDR3 length is 15 residues. Germline V gene data show CDR1 as SGHTA and CDR2 as FQGNSA. V was cut by 1 base and J by 4 bases, with 10 bases left in between. CDR3: CASSLVDPVTGELFF. CDR3 in DNA: TGTGCCAGCAGCTTAGTAGATCCGGTCACCGGGGAGCTGTTTTTT. The whole variable domain, remainder taken from reference TRBV7-2 and TRBJ2-2, is GAGVSQSPSNKVTEKGKDVELRCDPISGHTALYWYRQSLGQGLEFLIYFQGNSAPDKSGLPSDRFSAERTGGSVSTLTIQRTQQEDSAVYLCASSLVDPVTGELFFGEGSRLTVL.

This clonotype was observed many times. The chain couples TRBV9 to TRBJ2-2; D possibly corresponds to TRBD1 (6 bases). Trimming shortened V by 0 bases and J by 4 bases, and 13 bases separated the two germline ends. The CDR3 consists of 16 residues. Germline lookup yields CDR1 SGDLS and CDR2 YYNGEE. CDR3 sequence reads: CASSVGQGKGTGELFF. CDR3 DNA sequence: TGTGCCAGCAGCGTAGGGCAGGGGAAGGGCACCGGGGAGCTGTTTTTT. The variable domain in full, completed from reference TRBV9 and TRBJ2-2, reads DSGVTQTPKHLITATGQRVTLRCSPRSGDLSVYWYQQSLDQGLQFLIQYYNGEERAKGNILERFSAQQFPDLHSELNLSSLELGDSALYFCASSVGQGKGTGELFFGEGSRLTVL.